The rows below give T cell receptor beta chains drawn from one sample of a study of cytomegalovirus exposure and HLA in healthy donors. The protocol was immunoSEQ multiplex PCR, while the TCRdb copy is restricted to in-frame clones and leaves out a portion. The table lists about 160,000 clones, approximately 88% of them singletons. Sequences were obtained from PBMCs. Every receptor here comes from a boy younger than 10 in good health and CMV-seronegative. The CDR3 runs from the conserved cysteine through the conserved F or W. The D gene is left open where the match is weak. Not every row has a clone size; where given, it reads once, few, many or a size class.

clone size	J gene	D gene	V gene	CDR3 protein	CDR3 DNA
.	TRBJ1-1	TRBD1	TRBV5-1	CASSDTNRGRTEAFF	TGCGCCAGCAGCGATACGAACAGGGGGAGAACTGAAGCTTTCTTT
once	TRBJ1-1	TRBD1	TRBV5-1	CASSFSYRGSTEAFF	TGCGCCAGCAGCTTCTCCTACAGGGGGAGCACTGAAGCTTTCTTT
.	TRBJ2-3	TRBD1	TRBV7-3	CASSERDRGDTQYF	TGTGCCAGCAGCGAAAGGGACAGGGGGGATACGCAGTATTTT
.	TRBJ2-1	.	TRBV28	CASLSPGGVSYNEQFF	TGTGCCAGCCTGAGTCCAGGTGGCGTCTCCTACAATGAGCAGTTCTTC
.	TRBJ2-7	.	TRBV15	CATSNQRGMAYEQYF	TGTGCCACCAGCAACCAACGGGGTATGGCCTACGAGCAGTACTTC
.	TRBJ1-5	TRBD1	TRBV7-9	CASSPRDRGPYQPQHF	TGTGCCAGCAGCCCCCGGGACAGGGGGCCCTATCAGCCCCAGCATTTT
.	TRBJ1-2	.	TRBV9	CASRRIDGYTF	TGTGCCAGCAGGAGAATCGATGGCTACACCTTC
.	TRBJ2-5	.	TRBV6-6	CASRTAGRQETQYF	TGTGCCAGCAGAACGGCCGGCAGGCAAGAGACCCAGTACTTC
.	TRBJ2-6	TRBD1	TRBV5-6	CASSLLTGARGANVLTF	TGTGCCAGCAGCTTGTTGACAGGGGCGCGAGGGGCCAACGTCCTGACTTTC
.	TRBJ2-1	TRBD2	TRBV28	CASSSGLAAYNEQFF	TGTGCCAGCAGTTCGGGACTAGCGGCTTACAATGAGCAGTTCTTC
.	TRBJ2-1	TRBD2	TRBV5-1	CASAPSETSVRDEQFF	TGCGCCAGTGCCCCCTCGGAGACTAGCGTTAGGGATGAGCAGTTCTTC
once	TRBJ2-7	.	TRBV6-1	CASSDRVWEQYF	TGTGCCAGCAGTGACCGGGTCTGGGAGCAGTACTTC
.	TRBJ2-3	TRBD2	TRBV7-6	CASSFGPNRLAESTDTQYF	TGTGCCAGCAGCTTCGGACCCAATAGACTAGCGGAGAGCACAGATACGCAGTATTTT
.	TRBJ2-2	.	TRBV27	CASSLSWTTNTGELFF	TGTGCCAGCAGTTTATCGTGGACAACGAACACCGGGGAGCTGTTTTTT
.	TRBJ1-1	TRBD1	TRBV5-1	CASRPTGGQGGEAFF	TGCGCCAGCAGACCGACCGGCGGACAGGGAGGTGAAGCTTTCTTT
few	TRBJ1-5	.	TRBV5-6	CASSLAGRERPQHF	TGTGCCAGCAGCTTGGCGGGTCGCGAACGGCCCCAGCATTTT
few	TRBJ1-2	.	TRBV6-6	CASSYREGGSGYTF	TGTGCCAGCAGTTACAGGGAAGGGGGTAGCGGCTACACCTTC